These 16 T cell receptor beta chains came from one sample sequenced in a study of early T cells in non-severe SARS-CoV-2 infection. TCRdb processed the 5' RACE reads anew with MiXCR; each CDR3 protein has one entry. Of roughly 58,000 distinct CDR3 sequences in the sample, under 15% were seen once. Source material: whole blood. These receptors were taken from an adult who was a healthcare worker with PCR-confirmed SARS-CoV-2 infection or an uninfected control (not recorded which).

V is TRBV20-1 and J is TRBJ2-1; no clear D gene. CDR1 is DFQATT, CDR2 SNEGSKA, per germline (reference sequence). CDR3 length: 11 residues. V shed 5 bases and J shed 4 bases, with 6 bases lying between them. The CDR3 loop is CSAGGYNEQFF. In nucleotides, the CDR3 is TGCAGTGCTGGCGGATACAATGAGCAGTTCTTC.

At least ten counts were recorded for this clonotype. The CDR3 nucleotides read TGTGCCAGCAGCTTAGTGGGGGGCAATCAGCCCCAGCATTTT. Residues: CASSLVGGNQPQHF. V and J are TRBV7-2 and TRBJ1-5; D possibly corresponds to TRBD1 (5 bases). Germline loops: CDR1 SGHTA, CDR2 FQGNSA. CDR3 size: 14 residues. The ends were cut back, 1 base at V and 2 bases at J, with 6 bases in the middle.

This clonotype has at least ten counts. The chain links TRBV6-5 to TRBJ2-3; D unclear. The CDR3 extends over 12 amino acids. The germline V gene encodes CDR1 MNHEY and CDR2 SVGAGI. The V end was cut by 8 bases, the J end by 6 bases, with 12 bases between. The CDR3 reads CASAEGSDTQYF. Written as DNA, the CDR3 is TGTGCCAGCGCAGAAGGCAGCGATACGCAGTATTTT.

The V gene is TRBV9, the J gene TRBJ1-1; 7 bases match TRBD1. This CDR3 is built from 15 residues. Germline V gene lookup returns CDR1 SGDLS and CDR2 YYNGEE. V lost 0 bases to trimming and J lost 0 bases; unmatched junction nucleotides: 2. In nucleotides, the CDR3 is TGTGCCAGCAGCGTAGAGGGACAGCTGAACACTGAAGCTTTCTTT. It yields the protein CASSVEGQLNTEAFF.

This clonotype was observed a few times. The rearrangement uses TRBV6-2 or TRBV6-3 and TRBJ2-5; maybe TRBD1 (6 bases). The CDR3 spans 13 residues. Trimming cost V 5 bases and J 4 bases, with 11 bases left between them. Germline V gene data show CDR1 as MNHEY and CDR2 as SVGEGT. The CDR3 bases are TGTGCCAGCAGTCGGACAGAGGGAGAGACCCAGTACTTC. It specifies CASSRTEGETQYF.

This chain uses TRBV2 with TRBJ1-2; 7 nucleotides line up with TRBD1. Losses at the gene ends were 4 bases for V and 8 bases for J; bases not matched to a gene: 13. Germline lookup yields CDR1 SNHLY and CDR2 FYNNEI. CDR3 length equals 15 residues. Here the CDR3 DNA reads TGTGCCAGCAGTGTTCGGGACAGCCTCTATAACGGCTACACCTTC. The encoded protein is CASSVRDSLYNGYTF.

At least ten counts were recorded for this clonotype. This chain uses TRBV4-3 with TRBJ2-3; D not resolved. V was cut by 4 bases and J by 0 bases, with 11 bases left in between. Germline CDR1 reads LGHNA; CDR2 reads YSLEER. There are 15 residues in the CDR3. The CDR3 nucleotides are TGCGCCAGCAGCCTCCGACAACTAAGCACAGATACGCAGTATTTT. Protein product: CASSLRQLSTDTQYF.

The gene calls are TRBV4-3 and TRBJ2-1; TRBD1 aligns across 7 bases. Germline CDR1 and CDR2: LGHNA and YSLEER. V lost 5 bases, J lost 4 bases, and 5 bases stayed unmatched. CDR3 length: 14 residues. The CDR3 DNA follows: TGCGCCAGCAGCAGGACAGGCGGTTACAATGAGCAGTTCTTC. Translating gives CASSRTGGYNEQFF.

This clonotype was detected many times. The chain links TRBV18 to TRBJ1-1; possibly TRBD1 for D (5 bases). The V gene lost 4 bases and the J gene lost 6 bases, with 12 bases spanning the gap. The CDR3 is made up of 13 amino acids. Germline V gene data show CDR1 as KGHSH and CDR2 as LQKENI. The DNA of the CDR3 is TGTGCCAGCTCACTGGCTGGGGCGGCTGAAGCTTTCTTT. Its protein product is CASSLAGAAEAFF.

This clonotype was seen only a few times. The genes are TRBV6-5 and TRBJ1-1, with unresolved D. Per the germline V gene, CDR1 is MNHEY and CDR2 is SVGAGI. The V end lost 4 bases, the J end lost 11 bases, and 20 bases lay between the germline ends. The CDR3 contains 14 residues. CDR3 loop: CASSSDVVTPTAFF. As DNA, the CDR3 is TGTGCCAGCAGTTCGGACGTCGTGACACCTACGGCTTTCTTT.

In its sample, this clonotype was seen many times. V gene TRBV20-1 combines with J gene TRBJ2-3; 14 positions agree with TRBD2. This CDR3 spans 18 amino acids. CDR1 and CDR2 from the germline V gene are DFQATT and SNEGSKA (reference sequence). With V trimmed by 5 bases and J by 0 bases, 10 bases remained unmatched. This chain's CDR3 is CSAPGLAGGRTSTDTQYF. In nucleotides, the CDR3 is TGCAGTGCTCCCGGACTAGCGGGGGGAAGGACTAGCACAGATACGCAGTATTTT.

The chain joins TRBV5-1 to TRBJ1-1, with 7 bases identical to TRBD1. From germline, CDR1 is SGHRS and CDR2 YFSETQ. The V and J ends lost 4 bases and 3 bases, in that order; junction bases with no gene match: 9. The CDR3 covers 15 residues. The CDR3 spells CASSLSTGMYTEAFF. For the CDR3, the DNA is TGCGCCAGCAGCCTATCGACAGGGATGTACACTGAAGCTTTCTTT. Combining the CDR3 with reference TRBV5-1 and TRBJ1-1 gives the whole variable domain KAGVTQTPRYLIKTRGQQVTLSCSPISGHRSVSWYQQTPGQGLQFLFEYFSETQRNKGNFPGRFSGRQFSNSRSEMNVSTLELGDSALYLCASSLSTGMYTEAFFGQGTRLTVV.

V usage is TRBV3-2 and J usage is TRBJ2-2. TRBV3-2 is a pseudogene. The CDR3 is 15 amino acids. CDR3 in DNA: TGTGCCAGCAGCCCCGGACGCGCGAACACCGGGGAGCTGTTTTTT. Translating gives CASSPGRANTGELFF.

This clonotype was seen at least ten times. This sequence joins TRBV7-9 and TRBJ2-2; D gene ambiguous. CDR1 and CDR2 from the germline V gene are SEHNR and FQNEAQ (reference sequence). This CDR3 is built from 13 residues. The V gene lost 4 bases and the J gene lost 3 bases, with 6 bases spanning the gap. The CDR3 sequence: CASSYTDTGELFF. CDR3 coding DNA: TGTGCCAGCAGCTACACAGACACCGGGGAGCTGTTTTTT.

This clonotype has just a few counts. J is TRBJ2-3 and V is TRBV29-1; D possibly uses TRBD1 or TRBD2 (5 bases each). The CDR3 length is 12 residues. Per the germline V gene, CDR1 is SQVTM and CDR2 is ANQGSEA. The V gene lost 7 bases and the J gene lost 0 bases, with 8 bases spanning the gap. The chain's CDR3 is CSAEGSTDTQYF. The CDR3 DNA is TGCAGCGCCGAGGGGAGCACAGATACGCAGTATTTT.

This clonotype was seen repeatedly, ten times or more. This chain connects TRBV11-2 to TRBJ2-2; D call uncertain. This CDR3 comprises 13 residues. Trimming removed 2 bases at V and 6 bases at J, with 7 bases between. Germline V gene lookup returns CDR1 SGHAT and CDR2 FQNNGV. The CDR3 DNA is TGTGCCAGCAGCTTACCGAGAGCCGGGGAGCTGTTTTTT. Encoded protein: CASSLPRAGELFF.